The source of this T cell receptor (beta chain) is a study of shared clonotypes between healthy human individuals. As for the study in general: There were three CD4 naive, three CD4 memory, two CD8 naive and one CD8 memory plates per donor. Study-wide results and caveats: Non-shared clonotypes had lower generation probabilities than clonotypes shared by all four sorted-subset donors.

To note about this clone: As yet, its antigen is unknown. Other DNA sequences in the sample encode the same CDR3.

Only in-frame clones appear in the TCRdb table, and some are missing; sequencing was by immunoSEQ multiplex PCR. The sample has approximately 600,000 clones; about 95% are singletons. CD8 cells classed as naive were CD45RO-negative and positively selected for CCR7, excluding terminally differentiated effector memory CD45RA+ cells. This CDR3 spans 10 amino acids. Germline V gives CDR1 SNHLY, CDR2 FYNNEI. V lost 1 base and J 6 bases, leaving 1 base between the germline ends. V is TRBV2 and J is TRBJ2-7; D gene ambiguous. The sequence was collected from a woman between 25 and 40 years old in good health. Material for sequencing was naive CD8+ T cells sorted from blood. The CDR3 region is CASSEGEQYF. The CDR3 DNA sequence: TGTGCCAGCAGTGAAGGCGAGCAGTACTTC.